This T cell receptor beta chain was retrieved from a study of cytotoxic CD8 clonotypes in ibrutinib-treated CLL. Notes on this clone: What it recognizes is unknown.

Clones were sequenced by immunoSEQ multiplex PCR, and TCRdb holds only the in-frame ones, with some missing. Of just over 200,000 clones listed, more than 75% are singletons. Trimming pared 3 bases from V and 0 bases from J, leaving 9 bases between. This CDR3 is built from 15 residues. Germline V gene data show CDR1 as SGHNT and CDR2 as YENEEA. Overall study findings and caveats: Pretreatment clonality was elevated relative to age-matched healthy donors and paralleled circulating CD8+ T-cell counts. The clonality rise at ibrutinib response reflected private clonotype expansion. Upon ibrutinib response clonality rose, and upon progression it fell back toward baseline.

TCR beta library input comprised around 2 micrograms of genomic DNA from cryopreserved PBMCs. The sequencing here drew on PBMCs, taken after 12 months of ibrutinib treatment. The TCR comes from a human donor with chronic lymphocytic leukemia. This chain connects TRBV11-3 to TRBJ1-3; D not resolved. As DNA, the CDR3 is TGTGCCAGCAGCTTCCTCAGACACTCTGGAAACACCATATATTTT. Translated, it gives CASSFLRHSGNTIYF.